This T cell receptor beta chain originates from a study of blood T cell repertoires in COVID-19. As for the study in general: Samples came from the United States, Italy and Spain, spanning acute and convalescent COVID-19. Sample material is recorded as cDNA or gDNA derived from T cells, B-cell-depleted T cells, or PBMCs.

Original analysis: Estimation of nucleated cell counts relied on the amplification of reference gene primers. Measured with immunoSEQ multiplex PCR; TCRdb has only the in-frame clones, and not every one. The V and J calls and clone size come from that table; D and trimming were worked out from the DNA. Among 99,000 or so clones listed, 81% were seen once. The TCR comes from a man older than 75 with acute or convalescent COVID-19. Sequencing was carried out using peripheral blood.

CDR3 loop: CASSELGSGTQYF. As DNA, the CDR3 is TGTGCCAGCAGTGAATTGGGGAGTGGGACCCAGTACTTC. V and J are TRBV6-1 and TRBJ2-5, with D perhaps matching TRBD2 (5 bases). With 2 bases removed from V and 7 bases from J, the gap between germline ends came to 11 bases. CDR3 size: 13 residues. Germline CDR1 is MNHNS and CDR2 is SASEGT.